These T cell receptor beta chains were read from a single sample in a study of T-cell memory formation after mild COVID-19. TCRdb reanalysed the 5' RACE reads using MiXCR and keeps one entry per CDR3 protein. The data show 250,000 or so distinct CDR3 sequences, with approximately 9% seen just once and 20% to 25% held by the top ten. Sequenced: PBMCs or a T cell subset sorted from them (not recorded which). The source is a man between 18 and 29 years old who had mild COVID-19 (a few samples of this study predate the infection). Cell type and time point are not known. Each CDR3 is given with its conserved first and last residue.

CDR3 protein: CASSLGLAGAAETQYF; V gene: TRBV7-2; J gene: TRBJ2-5
CDR3 protein: CASRTGIGNTIYF; V gene: TRBV12-3/TRBV12-4; J gene: TRBJ1-3
CDR3 protein: CASSLAGSRQYNEKLFF; V gene: TRBV5-6; J gene: TRBJ1-4
CDR3 protein: CASSLAWTGSYF; V gene: TRBV7-9; J gene: TRBJ2-5
CDR3 protein: CASRPGLAGALTDTQYF; V gene: TRBV5-1; J gene: TRBJ2-3
CDR3 protein: CASSPAMWAVDNEQFF; V gene: TRBV5-1; J gene: TRBJ2-1
CDR3 protein: CATSDLFGGVETQYF; V gene: TRBV24-1; J gene: TRBJ2-5
CDR3 protein: CASSEGQGAGYF; V gene: TRBV10-1; J gene: TRBJ2-3
CDR3 protein: CASSATGGLSTDTQYF; V gene: TRBV7-8; J gene: TRBJ2-3
CDR3 protein: CSASGGLHGYTF; V gene: TRBV20-1; J gene: TRBJ1-2
CDR3 protein: CASSLASGLAYYEQYF; V gene: TRBV7-2; J gene: TRBJ2-7
CDR3 protein: CTFLAAVEVSYEQYF; V gene: TRBV20-1; J gene: TRBJ2-7
CDR3 protein: CASSRTGTSGQSYEQYF; V gene: TRBV5-8; J gene: TRBJ2-7
CDR3 protein: CATSDTRGEQETQYF; V gene: TRBV24-1; J gene: TRBJ2-5
CDR3 protein: CASSQEYLSVSPLHF; V gene: TRBV4-2; J gene: TRBJ1-6
CDR3 protein: CASSPRRGGAGTGELFF; V gene: TRBV7-8; J gene: TRBJ2-2
CDR3 protein: CASTDRGRNRSGANVLTF; V gene: TRBV5-1; J gene: TRBJ2-6
CDR3 protein: CSAPLGATSSYEQYF; V gene: TRBV20-1; J gene: TRBJ2-7
CDR3 protein: CASSYATGLAEAFF; V gene: TRBV6-2/TRBV6-3; J gene: TRBJ1-1
CDR3 protein: CASSLGRSPLHF; V gene: TRBV5-1; J gene: TRBJ1-6
CDR3 protein: CASARVEGTGELFF; V gene: TRBV4-1; J gene: TRBJ2-2
CDR3 protein: CASSYSTWGYGYTF; V gene: TRBV6-2/TRBV6-3; J gene: TRBJ1-2
CDR3 protein: CASSSRRQGALVYGYTF; V gene: TRBV4-2; J gene: TRBJ1-2
CDR3 protein: CASSLGGAGPSNEKLFF; V gene: TRBV7-2; J gene: TRBJ1-4
CDR3 protein: CSASVGTQETQYF; V gene: TRBV20-1; J gene: TRBJ2-5
CDR3 protein: CASSLRGREAFF; V gene: TRBV27; J gene: TRBJ1-1
CDR3 protein: CASSLVSGAGGELFF; V gene: TRBV11-2; J gene: TRBJ2-2
CDR3 protein: CSASTSTGHQPQHF; V gene: TRBV20-1; J gene: TRBJ1-5
CDR3 protein: CASSVYRRLNTEAFF; V gene: TRBV5-6; J gene: TRBJ1-1
CDR3 protein: CASRDTEGNTIYF; V gene: TRBV4-2; J gene: TRBJ1-3
CDR3 protein: CASSLYGENYGYTF; V gene: TRBV27; J gene: TRBJ1-2
CDR3 protein: CASSPSGGGSPLHF; V gene: TRBV7-2; J gene: TRBJ1-6
CDR3 protein: CASSYGTSGQETQYF; V gene: TRBV6-6; J gene: TRBJ2-5
CDR3 protein: CASSPQGGSGEQYF; V gene: TRBV4-3; J gene: TRBJ2-7
CDR3 protein: CASRTAGTSQETQYF; V gene: TRBV2; J gene: TRBJ2-5
CDR3 protein: CASSYREGSSYEQYF; V gene: TRBV27; J gene: TRBJ2-7
CDR3 protein: CSARRSLVPGNTIYF; V gene: TRBV20-1; J gene: TRBJ1-3
CDR3 protein: CASIQGQGDTEAFF; V gene: TRBV7-9; J gene: TRBJ1-1
CDR3 protein: CATSVATGYEQYF; V gene: TRBV15; J gene: TRBJ2-7
CDR3 protein: CASIFGQGGADTQYF; V gene: TRBV5-1; J gene: TRBJ2-3
CDR3 protein: CASSQAGVYQETQYF; V gene: TRBV28; J gene: TRBJ2-5
CDR3 protein: CASSPVAVTEAFF; V gene: TRBV6-2/TRBV6-3; J gene: TRBJ1-1
CDR3 protein: CASSSTGSSGGQYF; V gene: TRBV7-7; J gene: TRBJ2-5
CDR3 protein: CASSSPNTGELFF; V gene: TRBV7-3; J gene: TRBJ2-2
CDR3 protein: CASSLGGENIQYF; V gene: TRBV7-2; J gene: TRBJ2-4
CDR3 protein: CASSLGYGYGYTF; V gene: TRBV7-2; J gene: TRBJ1-2
CDR3 protein: CASSPQGGQETQYF; V gene: TRBV7-2; J gene: TRBJ2-5
CDR3 protein: CASSSRTGGGEKLFF; V gene: TRBV7-6; J gene: TRBJ1-4
CDR3 protein: CASSPDPRETQYF; V gene: TRBV5-1; J gene: TRBJ2-5
CDR3 protein: CASSPRQGKNIQYF; V gene: TRBV7-6; J gene: TRBJ2-4
CDR3 protein: CASSSRLAGARTDTQYF; V gene: TRBV6-6; J gene: TRBJ2-3
CDR3 protein: CASSYSGTGGNEQFF; V gene: TRBV6-5; J gene: TRBJ2-1
CDR3 protein: CASSEALFWVGNEQFF; V gene: TRBV6-1; J gene: TRBJ2-1
CDR3 protein: CASSHRAGTGGYEQYF; V gene: TRBV4-3; J gene: TRBJ2-7